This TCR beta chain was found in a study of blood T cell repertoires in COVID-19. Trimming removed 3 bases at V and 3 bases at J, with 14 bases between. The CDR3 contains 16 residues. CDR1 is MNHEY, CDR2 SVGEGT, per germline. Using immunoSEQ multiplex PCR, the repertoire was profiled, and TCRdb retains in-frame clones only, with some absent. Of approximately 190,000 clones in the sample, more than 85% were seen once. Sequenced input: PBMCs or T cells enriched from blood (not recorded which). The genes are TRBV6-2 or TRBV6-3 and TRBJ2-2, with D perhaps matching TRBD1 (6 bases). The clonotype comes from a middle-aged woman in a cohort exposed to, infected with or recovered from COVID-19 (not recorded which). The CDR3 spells CASSYQDRADTGELFF. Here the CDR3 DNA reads TGTGCCAGCAGTTATCAGGACAGAGCTGACACCGGGGAGCTGTTTTTT.